The clone carrying this TCR beta chain has only a few counts. The V gene's germline CDR1 is MNHEY and CDR2 SMNVEV (reference sequence). V shed 3 bases and J 2 bases; nucleotides not matched to a gene: 5. This CDR3 has 15 residues. The sample belongs to a study of T-cell memory formation after mild COVID-19. TCRdb ran MiXCR on the 5' RACE reads and lists one entry per CDR3 protein. The data show 560,000 or so distinct CDR3 sequences, around a sixth seen once. The clonotype was recovered from an adult woman who had mild COVID-19 (a few samples of this study predate the infection). Cell type and time point are not known. The sequenced sample was PBMCs or a T cell subset sorted from them (not recorded which). The V gene is TRBV27, the J gene TRBJ2-5, with TRBD1 identical over 8 bases. The CDR3 bases are TGTGCCAGCAGTTTTCGGTACAGGGGGCAAGAGACCCAGTACTTC. Its protein product is CASSFRYRGQETQYF.